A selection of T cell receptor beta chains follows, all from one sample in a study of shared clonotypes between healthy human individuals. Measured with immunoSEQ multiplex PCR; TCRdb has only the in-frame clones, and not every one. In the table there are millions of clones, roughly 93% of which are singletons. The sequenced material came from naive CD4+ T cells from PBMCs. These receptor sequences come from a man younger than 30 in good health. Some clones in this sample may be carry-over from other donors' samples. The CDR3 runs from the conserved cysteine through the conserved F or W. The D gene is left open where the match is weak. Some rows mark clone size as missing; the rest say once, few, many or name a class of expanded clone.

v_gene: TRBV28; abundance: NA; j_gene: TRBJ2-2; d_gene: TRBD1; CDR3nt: TGTGCCAGCAGTTTGGTCAGGGGGCAGGGCGGGGAGCTGTTTTTT; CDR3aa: CASSLVRGQGGELFF
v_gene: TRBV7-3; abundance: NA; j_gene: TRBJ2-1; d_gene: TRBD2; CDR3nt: TGTGCCAGCAGCCGGACTAGCGGCCGCGATGAGCAGTTCTTC; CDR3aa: CASSRTSGRDEQFF
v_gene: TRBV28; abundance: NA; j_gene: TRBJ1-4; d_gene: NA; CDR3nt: TGTGCCAGCAGAAAAAGAGGCAATGAAAAACTGTTTTTT; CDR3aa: CASRKRGNEKLFF
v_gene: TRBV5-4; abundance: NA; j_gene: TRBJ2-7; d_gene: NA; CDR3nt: TGTGCCAGCAGCTTGGGCCGAAATAGAGTCGACGAGCAGTACTTC; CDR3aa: CASSLGRNRVDEQYF
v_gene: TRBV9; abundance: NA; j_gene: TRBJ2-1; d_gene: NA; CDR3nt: TGTGCCAGCAGCGTAGAAAGCAATGAGCAGTTCTTC; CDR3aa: CASSVESNEQFF
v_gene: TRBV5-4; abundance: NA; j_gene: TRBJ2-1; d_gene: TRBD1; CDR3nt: TGTGCCAGCAGCCAGGGACAGGGGGTGGTCAATGAGCAGTTCTTC; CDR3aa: CASSQGQGVVNEQFF
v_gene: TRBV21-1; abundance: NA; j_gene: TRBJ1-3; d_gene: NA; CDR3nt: TGTGCCAGCAGCAAAGCTGGCGAACAGGGGACCTACACCATATATTTT; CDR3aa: CASSKAGEQGTYTIYF
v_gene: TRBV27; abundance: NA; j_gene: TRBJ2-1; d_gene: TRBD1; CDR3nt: TGTGCCAGCAGTCAGAGGGGGCCCTCCTACAATGAGCAGTTCTTC; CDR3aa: CASSQRGPSYNEQFF
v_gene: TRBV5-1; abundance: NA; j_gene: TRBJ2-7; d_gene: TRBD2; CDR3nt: TGCGCCAGCAGCTCTACAGGGCGGGAGGTCTCCTACGAGCAGTACTTC; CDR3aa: CASSSTGREVSYEQYF
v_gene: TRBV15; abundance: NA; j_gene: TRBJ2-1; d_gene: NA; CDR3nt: TGTGCCACCAGCAGAGCCTGGGGGAGTAGGGATGAGCAGTTCTTC; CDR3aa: CATSRAWGSRDEQFF
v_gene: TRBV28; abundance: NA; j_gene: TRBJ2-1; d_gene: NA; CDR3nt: TGTGCCAGCAGTTTAACACCTAATGAGCAGTTCTTC; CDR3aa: CASSLTPNEQFF
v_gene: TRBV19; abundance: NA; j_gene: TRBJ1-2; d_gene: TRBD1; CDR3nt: TGTGCCAGTAGACTCGGGACAGCGAACTATGGCTACACCTTC; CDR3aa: CASRLGTANYGYTF
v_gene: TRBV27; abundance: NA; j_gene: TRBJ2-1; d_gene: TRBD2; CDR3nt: TGTGCCAGCCGGAATCGAGAGGCGGGGGCCTACAATGAGCAGTTCTTC; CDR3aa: CASRNREAGAYNEQFF
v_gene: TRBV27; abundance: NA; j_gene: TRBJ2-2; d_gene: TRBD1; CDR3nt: TGTGCCAGCAGTTTATCGCGGACAGGGACTTCCACCGGGGAGCTGTTTTTT; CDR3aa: CASSLSRTGTSTGELFF
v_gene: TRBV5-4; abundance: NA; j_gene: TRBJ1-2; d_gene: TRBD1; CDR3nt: TGTGCCAGCAGAAGGACAGGGGGCGAAGGCTACACCTTC; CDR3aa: CASRRTGGEGYTF
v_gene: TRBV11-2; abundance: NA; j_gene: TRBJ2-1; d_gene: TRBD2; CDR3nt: TGTGCCACTATCGGACTAGCGGGACCCTACAATGAGCAGTTCTTC; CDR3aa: CATIGLAGPYNEQFF
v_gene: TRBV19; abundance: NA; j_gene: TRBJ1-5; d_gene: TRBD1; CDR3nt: TGTGCCAGTAGGGGACAGGGAGTCAGGAGCAATCAGCCCCAGCATTTT; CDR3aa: CASRGQGVRSNQPQHF
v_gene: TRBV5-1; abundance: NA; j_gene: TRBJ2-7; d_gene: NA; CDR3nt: TGCGCCAGCAGCTTCCAGGGTCCCTACGAGCAGTACTTC; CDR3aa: CASSFQGPYEQYF
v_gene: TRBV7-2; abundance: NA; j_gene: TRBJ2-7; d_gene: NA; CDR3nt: TGTGCCAGCAGCCACAGGGGGGGGCGCCCCGGCGAGCAGTACTTC; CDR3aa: CASSHRGGRPGEQYF
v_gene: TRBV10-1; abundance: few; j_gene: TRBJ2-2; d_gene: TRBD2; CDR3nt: TGCGCCAGCAGTGGACTAGCTTCCGGGGAGCTGTTTTTT; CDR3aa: CASSGLASGELFF
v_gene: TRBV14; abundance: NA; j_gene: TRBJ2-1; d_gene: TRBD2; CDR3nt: TGTGCCAGCAGCCAAGATTCGGGCGGGAGGGAGCAGTTCTTC; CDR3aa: CASSQDSGGREQFF
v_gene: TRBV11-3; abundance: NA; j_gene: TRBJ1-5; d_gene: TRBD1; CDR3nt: TGTGCCAGCAGCTCAGGGACAGGGGGCTATCAGCCCCAGCATTTT; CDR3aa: CASSSGTGGYQPQHF
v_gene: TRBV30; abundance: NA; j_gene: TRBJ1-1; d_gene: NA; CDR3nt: TGTGCCTGGAGTGAACGGAGGGTAGCTTTCTTT; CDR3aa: CAWSERRVAFF
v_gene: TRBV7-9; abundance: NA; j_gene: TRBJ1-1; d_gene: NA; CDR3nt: TGTGCCAGCAGCTTAGACTCACCCCTGGGAGCTTTCTTT; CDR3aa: CASSLDSPLGAFF
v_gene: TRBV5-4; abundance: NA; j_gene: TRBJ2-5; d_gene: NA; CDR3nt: TGTGCCAGCAGCGGAAGGGGTATCCAAGAGACCCAGTACTTC; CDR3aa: CASSGRGIQETQYF
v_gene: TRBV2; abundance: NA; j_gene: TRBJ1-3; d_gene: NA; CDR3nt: TGTGCCAGCCTCAAAGAGGGGGGGGCTGGAAACACCATATATTTT; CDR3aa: CASLKEGGAGNTIYF
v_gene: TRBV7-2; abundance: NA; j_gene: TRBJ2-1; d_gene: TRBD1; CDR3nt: TGTGCCAGCAGCCCCCAAGGGACAGCCTTAAGCTCCTACAATGAGCAGTTCTTC; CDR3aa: CASSPQGTALSSYNEQFF
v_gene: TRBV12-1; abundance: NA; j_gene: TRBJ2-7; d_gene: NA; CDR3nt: TGTGCCAGCAGCCCCTACGAGCAGTACTTC; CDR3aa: CASSPYEQYF
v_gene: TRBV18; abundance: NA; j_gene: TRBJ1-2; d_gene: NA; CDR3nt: TGTGCCAGCTCACCAACAGGGACTAACTATGGCTACACCTTC; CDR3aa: CASSPTGTNYGYTF